This T cell receptor (beta chain) was sequenced in a study of blood T cells in healthy people across ages. This clonotype has more than one count but fewer than ten. The V end lost 0 bases, the J end lost 0 bases, and 14 bases lay between the germline ends. The CDR3 spans 17 residues. The V gene's germline CDR1 is GTSNPN and CDR2 SVGIG (reference sequence). The second PCR ran about 6 to 11 cycles with a sample-barcoded 5' primer and J-beta primers. TCRdb called the 5' RACE reads again in MiXCR, with one record for every CDR3 protein. The profile shows some 850,000 distinct CDR3 sequences, under 30% of them singletons. A further study also used this sample, focusing on T cells of mothers and their children. This second study says: The overlap seen between related mothers and children slightly exceeded that of unrelated pairs, though not significantly.

This clonotype was sampled from a boy aged 5-17 years in good health. Sequenced material: blood. The V gene is TRBV30, the J gene TRBJ2-2, with a weak D call TRBD1 (6 bases). In nucleotides, the CDR3 is TGTGCCTGGAGTGTAAAGGGGGTCAAACCGAACACCGGGGAGCTGTTTTTT. Its protein is CAWSVKGVKPNTGELFF.